These 7 T cell receptor beta chains were all obtained from the same sample, sequenced in a study of blood T cell repertoires in COVID-19. Data came from immunoSEQ multiplex PCR; TCRdb stores just in-frame clones and leaves some out. In the table there are approximately 110,000 clones, over 70% of which are singletons. Input material: peripheral blood. Source of these receptors: a woman in her sixties or seventies with acute or convalescent COVID-19.

The chain joins TRBV9 to TRBJ1-2; 8 bases are shared with TRBD1. The CDR3 is 15 amino acids. Per the germline V gene, CDR1 is SGDLS and CDR2 is YYNGEE. The junction had 3 bases not matched to a gene; V was cut back by 2 bases and J by 0 bases. CDR3 DNA: TGTGCCAGCAGCGTTGGACAGGGCACTAACTATGGCTACACCTTC. Residues: CASSVGQGTNYGYTF.

The V and J genes are TRBV4-1 and TRBJ2-7; TRBD1 matches 7 bases. Looked up from germline, CDR1 is MGHRA and CDR2 is YSYEKL. V dropped 3 bases and J dropped 1; count of bases not matched to a gene: 3. The CDR3 covers 14 residues. CDR3 in amino acids: CASSQEDRSYEQYF. The CDR3 DNA reads as TGCGCCAGCAGCCAGGAGGACAGGTCCTACGAGCAGTACTTC.

V and J are TRBV12-3 or TRBV12-4 and TRBJ1-5; possibly TRBD1 for D (6 bases). The CDR3 has 13 amino acids. Trimming left V 6 bases short and J 3 bases short, with 9 bases between. The CDR3 loop reads CASRRDTNQPQHF. In DNA form, the CDR3 reads TGTGCCAGCAGAAGGGACACCAATCAGCCCCAGCATTTT.

The rearrangement links TRBV5-1 to TRBJ2-1; 12 positions match TRBD2. The germline gives CDR1 SGHRS, CDR2 YFSETQ. With V trimmed by 3 bases and J by 4 bases, 5 bases remained unmatched. There are 16 residues in the CDR3. The CDR3 bases are TGCGCCAGCAGCTCCGAGACTAGCGGGAGTTACAATGAGCAGTTCTTC. It yields the protein CASSSETSGSYNEQFF.

The chain uses TRBV5-1 and TRBJ2-3; 7 positions match TRBD2. Germline trimming cut 4 bases from V and 4 bases from J; bases unmatched to any gene: 3. The germline V gene has CDR1 SGHRS and CDR2 YFSETQ. CDR3 length: 13 amino acids. The chain's CDR3 is CASSGLVSDTQYF. The CDR3 nucleotides read TGCGCCAGCAGCGGACTAGTTTCAGATACGCAGTATTTT.

CDR3 in DNA: TGTGCCACCAGCAGAGATCGCGGCCGGGAGACCCAGTACTTC. Encoded protein: CATSRDRGRETQYF. The gene calls are TRBV15 and TRBJ2-5; D is unresolved. V lost 0 bases and J 5 bases, leaving 10 bases between the germline ends. Germline V CDR1 and CDR2: LNHNV, YYDKDF (reference sequence). This CDR3 has 14 residues.

The chain couples TRBV9 to TRBJ2-3; 7 bases are a match to TRBD1. V was clipped by 4 bases and J by 2 bases; unmatched bases: 7. The CDR3 has 15 residues. The germline V gene encodes CDR1 SGDLS and CDR2 YYNGEE. CDR3 nucleotide sequence: TGTGCCAGCAGCCGAGGGGGCCGGAACACAGATACGCAGTATTTT. Translating gives CASSRGGRNTDTQYF.